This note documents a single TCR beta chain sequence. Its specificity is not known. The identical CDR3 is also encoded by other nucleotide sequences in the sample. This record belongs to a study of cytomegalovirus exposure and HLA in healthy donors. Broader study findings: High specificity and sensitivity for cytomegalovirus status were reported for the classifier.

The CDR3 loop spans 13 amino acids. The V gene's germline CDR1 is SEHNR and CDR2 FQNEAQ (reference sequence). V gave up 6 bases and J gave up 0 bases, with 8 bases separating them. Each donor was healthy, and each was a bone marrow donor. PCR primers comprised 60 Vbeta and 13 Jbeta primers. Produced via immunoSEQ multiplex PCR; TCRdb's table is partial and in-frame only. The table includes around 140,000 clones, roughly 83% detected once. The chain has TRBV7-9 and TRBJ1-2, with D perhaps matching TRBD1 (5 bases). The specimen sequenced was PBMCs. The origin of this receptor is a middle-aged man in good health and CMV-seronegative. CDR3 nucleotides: TGTGCCAGCAGTTTGACAGCTAACTATGGCTACACCTTC. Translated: CASSLTANYGYTF.